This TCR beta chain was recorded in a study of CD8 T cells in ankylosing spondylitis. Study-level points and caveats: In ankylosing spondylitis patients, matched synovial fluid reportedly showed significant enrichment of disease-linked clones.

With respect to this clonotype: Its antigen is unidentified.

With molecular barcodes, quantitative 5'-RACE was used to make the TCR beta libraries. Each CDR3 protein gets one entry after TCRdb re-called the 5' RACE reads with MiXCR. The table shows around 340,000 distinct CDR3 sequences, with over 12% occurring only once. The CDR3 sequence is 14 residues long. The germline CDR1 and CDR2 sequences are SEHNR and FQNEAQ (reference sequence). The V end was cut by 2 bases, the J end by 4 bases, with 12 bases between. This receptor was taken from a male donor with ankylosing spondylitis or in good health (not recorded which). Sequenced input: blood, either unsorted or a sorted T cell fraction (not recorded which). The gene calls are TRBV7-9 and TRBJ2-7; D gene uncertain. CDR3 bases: TGTGCCAGCAGCTTAAGTTGGCAGACTTACGAGCAGTACTTC. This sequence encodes CASSLSWQTYEQYF.